This T cell receptor beta chain was profiled in a study of T-cell reconstitution after alpha-beta-depleted transplantation in children (TCRdb year 2016). Regarding the research as a whole: Using TCR repertoire profiling, the study quantitatively followed how T-cell immune reconstitution unfolded in children after TCRalphabeta/CD19-depleted allogeneic hematopoietic cell transplantation.

A word on this clonotype: Its antigen is not yet known. Per-base quality was not reported, and no clone a single base away is much larger than it.

CDR1 SGHRS and CDR2 YFSETQ are derived from the germline V gene. V is trimmed back by 7 bases and J by 0 bases, and the junction contains 8 bases that no gene match accounts for. Measured from the cysteine to the phenylalanine, the CDR3 is 16 residues long. CDR3 DNA only is kept here, 48 bases in frame from base 1. The treatment or condition label of this sample denotes: allogeneic hematopoietic cell transplantation with graft depleted of TCRalphabeta T cells and CD19 B cells. Transplant recipients were children who received TCRalphabeta/CD19-depleted allogeneic hematopoietic cell grafts. The library relied on PCR. Sequencing was carried out with an Illumina HiSeq 2500. TCR libraries were prepared with molecular barcoding, using unique molecular identifiers to normalize TCRbeta repertoire quantification. Starting from the raw public reads, TCRdb applied fastp trimming at Q25, assembled clones with MiXCR and retained in-frame beta chains. Rows matching on CDR3 protein sequence are summarized as one entry with the most common DNA and genes. The sample table records fewer than 1 million distinct CDR3 sequences; roughly 16% of these occur just once. The ten largest clones take up approximately 4.5% of the sample.

Study-wide findings and limitations: About two months after transplant, the apparently early recovery of alphabetaT-cell counts reportedly depended on just several hundred clones that had expanded rapidly and came from non-depleted graft cells. Over subsequent months, a decline in hyperexpanded clone frequencies was noted, and after one year, T-cell counts and TCRbeta diversity were mostly ascribed to newly produced T cells. The high TCRbeta diversity at day 60 in some patients was ascribed to recipient T cells and intrathymic progenitors that had survived conditioning.

The source material was PBMCs, mostly from graft donor cells, sampled 360 days after TCRalphabeta/CD19-depleted stem cell transplant. The clonotype comes from a male patient aged 10-17 years who had a stem cell transplant for acute lymphoblastic leukemia, so the T cells may come from the graft donor. Recombination connected TRBV5-1 to TRBJ2-3, with 10 middle bases fitting TRBD2. The sequence in DNA is TGCGCCAGCCTGCTGGGACTAGCGAGTAGCACAGATACGCAGTATTTT. This yields the protein CASLLGLASSTDTQYF. Reference TRBV5-1 and TRBJ2-3 genes cover what lies past the CDR3, so the full variable domain is KAGVTQTPRYLIKTRGQQVTLSCSPISGHRSVSWYQQTPGQGLQFLFEYFSETQRNKGNFPGRFSGRQFSNSRSEMNVSTLELGDSALYLCASLLGLASSTDTQYFGPGTRLTVL.